What follows are 22 T cell receptor beta chains derived from one specimen sequenced in a study of OX40 agonist ivuxolimab in advanced cancers. Repertoires were generated with immunoSEQ multiplex PCR, while TCRdb's copy carries only in-frame clones and drops some. This sample has tens of thousands of clones; roughly nine tenths occur once, and the top ten carry 14%. The source material was CD4+ or CD8+ T cells sorted from blood, sampled in a trial of the OX40 agonist ivuxolimab. These receptors all come from an adult with an advanced solid tumor such as melanoma, head and neck, liver or kidney cancer.

V gene TRBV15 combines with J gene TRBJ2-3, with 11 bases lining up with TRBD2. J lost 6 bases, V lost 5 bases, and 4 bases had no gene match. The CDR3 covers 14 residues. Germline values: CDR1 LNHNV, CDR2 YYDKDF (reference sequence). CDR3 bases: TGTGCCACCAGCGCCTTAGCGGGAGGGGATACGCAGTATTTT. This gives the protein CATSALAGGDTQYF.

This sequence joins TRBV10-3 and TRBJ1-4; the D gene is possibly TRBD1 (6 bases). This CDR3 has 14 residues. Trimming cost V 6 bases and J 7 bases, with 15 bases left between them. Germline CDR1 ENHRY, CDR2 SYGVKD. This CDR3 reads CAIRGDNRAEKLFF. In DNA, the CDR3 is TGTGCCATCAGGGGGGACAATAGGGCTGAAAAACTGTTTTTT.

The genes are TRBV7-2 and TRBJ2-2; a weak D match, TRBD2 (5 bases). V gave up 5 bases and J gave up 4 bases, with 20 bases separating them. Germline-derived CDR1 and CDR2 are SGHTA and FQGNSA. The CDR3 sequence is 17 residues long. The CDR3 protein is CASSQYRGSQLTGELFF. In nucleotides, the CDR3 is TGTGCCAGCAGCCAATACCGGGGTAGCCAGCTCACCGGGGAGCTGTTTTTT.

V is TRBV5-1 and J is TRBJ2-7; 8 bases match TRBD1. The CDR3 totals 14 residues. With V trimmed by 1 base and J by 8 bases, 8 bases remained unmatched. Germline V lookup: CDR1 SGHRS, CDR2 YFSETQ. Here the CDR3 reads CASSLRPGGVQQYF. CDR3 DNA sequence: TGCGCCAGCAGCTTGAGGCCAGGGGGCGTTCAGCAGTACTTC.

The chain couples TRBV5-4 to TRBJ2-2; D is tentatively TRBD1 or TRBD2 (5 bases each). Germline V gene sequence: CDR1 SGHNT, CDR2 YYREEE (reference sequence). Trimming shortened V by 0 bases and J by 3 bases, and 6 bases separated the two germline ends. The CDR3 is 14 residues long. The CDR3 spells CASSLGGDTGELFF. Here the CDR3 DNA reads TGTGCCAGCAGCTTGGGAGGGGACACCGGGGAGCTGTTTTTT.

The V call is TRBV28, the J call TRBJ2-5; TRBD2 might be the D (6 bases). V was shortened by 6 bases and J by 0 bases, with 14 bases between the two germline ends. Germline loops: CDR1 MDHEN, CDR2 SYDVKM. The CDR3 spans 15 residues. The CDR3 coding sequence is TGTGCCAGCAGGGTCGGAGGGGCCAACCAAGAGACCCAGTACTTC. Translated: CASRVGGANQETQYF.

In this sample, this clone turned up once. The chain has TRBV5-4 and TRBJ2-3, with TRBD1 matching 7 bases. The CDR3 spans 14 residues. V dropped 5 bases and J dropped 6; count of bases not matched to a gene: 9. The germline CDR1 and CDR2 sequences are SGHNT and YYREEE (reference sequence). The CDR3 loop is CASRSTGVGDTQYF. Here the CDR3 DNA reads TGTGCCAGCAGGTCTACAGGGGTTGGGGATACGCAGTATTTT.

This chain uses TRBV5-1 with TRBJ2-7, with a possible D match to TRBD2 (6 bases). Germline assignment: CDR1 SGHRS and CDR2 YFSETQ. V lost 5 bases and J 9 bases, leaving 12 bases between the germline ends. The CDR3 runs to 11 residues. The CDR3 here is CASRATGVQYF. The CDR3 DNA reads TGCGCCAGCAGAGCTACGGGAGTGCAGTACTTC.

As for this clone: The junction departs from the called germline gene at one end, perhaps through a read error. Other nucleotide sequences in the sample specify the same CDR3. In DNA, the CDR3 is TGTGCCAGCAGTTTTGGGGGACAGGGGGCCGGAATGATGAACACTGAGGCTTTCTTT. It specifies CASSFGGQGAGMMNTEAFF. The chain is built from TRBV28 and TRBJ1-1, with 12 bases fitting TRBD1. CDR3 length equals 19 residues. Per the germline V gene, CDR1 is MDHEN and CDR2 is SYDVKM.

J is TRBJ2-7 and V is TRBV27; TRBD1 or TRBD2 may be the D gene (5 bases each). This CDR3 spans 15 amino acids. Germline CDR1 MNHEY, CDR2 SMNVEV (reference sequence). Trimming shortened V by 6 bases and J by 1 base, and 16 bases separated the two germline ends. CDR3 nucleotides: TGTGCCAGCAGGCCCGGGGCCCTTTATTCCTACGAGCAGTACTTC. Translation gives CASRPGALYSYEQYF.

The chain uses TRBV20-1 and TRBJ2-3; D is unresolved. CDR3 length: 10 residues. The germline gives CDR1 DFQATT, CDR2 SNEGSKA (reference sequence). V lost 4 bases, J lost 6 bases, and 5 bases lay in between. As DNA, the CDR3 is TGCAGTGCTACGATGGATACGCAGTATTTT. Residues: CSATMDTQYF.

The CDR3 is CASSTGVREAFF. The CDR3 DNA follows: TGTGCCAGCTCAACAGGGGTGCGTGAAGCTTTCTTT. The V gene is TRBV18, the J gene TRBJ1-1; 7 nucleotides align to TRBD1. The CDR3 totals 12 residues. Germline V CDR1 and CDR2: KGHSH, LQKENI. V shed 5 bases, J shed 7 bases, and the junction held 4 bases outside the gene matches.

The chain uses TRBV7-3 and TRBJ2-7; D is perhaps TRBD2 (5 bases). This CDR3 is 12 amino acids long. Trimming took off 2 bases at V and 6 bases at J, with 8 bases between the two ends. Per the germline V gene, CDR1 is SGHTA and CDR2 is FQGTGA. Here the CDR3 DNA reads TGTGCCAGCAGCTTAGCGGGTACCGAGCAGTACTTC. Protein: CASSLAGTEQYF.

The chain is built from TRBV18 and TRBJ2-7, with TRBD1 matching 7 bases. The germline V gene encodes CDR1 KGHSH and CDR2 LQKENI. Germline trimming cut 2 bases from V and 6 bases from J; bases unmatched to any gene: 4. CDR3 size: 13 residues. The CDR3 is CASSPYRGSEQYF. The CDR3 nucleotides read TGTGCCAGCTCACCATACAGGGGCAGCGAGCAGTACTTC. The variable domain in full, completed from reference TRBV18 and TRBJ2-7, reads NAGVMQNPRHLVRRRGQEARLRCSPMKGHSHVYWYRQLPEEGLKFMVYLQKENIIDESGMPKERFSAEFPKEGPSILRIQQVVRGDSAAYFCASSPYRGSEQYFGPGTRLTVT.

A note on this clone: This sample includes further DNA sequences coding for the same CDR3. The CDR3 bases are TGCGCCAGCAGCCCTCTAGCGGGAGGGGAGACCCAGTACTTC. Its translation is CASSPLAGGETQYF. The gene calls are TRBV5-1 and TRBJ2-5; 12 nucleotides match TRBD2. CDR3 length: 14 residues. The germline V gene has CDR1 SGHRS and CDR2 YFSETQ. The V gene end was trimmed by 4 bases and the J gene end by 5 bases; junction bases not matched to a gene: 3.

Turning to this clone: Different DNA sequences within this sample yield the same CDR3. The rearrangement links TRBV18 to TRBJ1-5, with D perhaps TRBD1 (5 bases). CDR1 and CDR2 (germline): KGHSH, LQKENI. The V end lost 5 bases, the J end lost 1 base, and 15 bases lay between the germline ends. This CDR3 comprises 16 residues. CDR3 DNA sequence: TGTGCCAGCTCATCAGGGCAGGTTCGGAGCAATCAGCCCCAGCATTTT. Its translation: CASSSGQVRSNQPQHF. The full variable domain, its missing parts supplied by reference TRBV18 and TRBJ1-5, is NAGVMQNPRHLVRRRGQEARLRCSPMKGHSHVYWYRQLPEEGLKFMVYLQKENIIDESGMPKERFSAEFPKEGPSILRIQQVVRGDSAAYFCASSSGQVRSNQPQHFGDGTRLSIL.

This clone has just one count. The chain recombines TRBV18 with TRBJ1-5; D possibly corresponds to TRBD1 (6 bases). The CDR3 is 15 residues long. Per germline, CDR1 KGHSH and CDR2 LQKENI. Trimming removed 5 bases at V and 5 bases at J, with 16 bases between. For the CDR3, the DNA is TGTGCCAGCTCATTTAGCCGGGACACGGATCAGCCCCAGCATTTT. Translated, it gives CASSFSRDTDQPQHF.

The chain is built from TRBV6-5 and TRBJ2-5; D might be TRBD2 (6 bases). Germline assignment: CDR1 MNHEY and CDR2 SVGAGI. V gave up 11 bases and J gave up 2 bases, with 12 bases separating them. The CDR3 runs to 12 residues. The CDR3: CAARAGQETQYF. CDR3 bases: TGTGCCGCGCGGGCGGGGCAAGAGACCCAGTACTTC.

CDR3: CASSATGFGANVLTF. CDR3 coding DNA: TGTGCCAGCAGCGCAACAGGGTTTGGGGCCAACGTCCTGACTTTC. This chain joins TRBV5-4 and TRBJ2-6, with D perhaps TRBD1 (6 bases). The germline V gene encodes CDR1 SGHNT and CDR2 YYREEE (reference sequence). V was clipped by 4 bases and J by 3 bases, with 11 bases between them. This CDR3 has 15 amino acids.

V gene TRBV28 combines with J gene TRBJ2-1; 7 bases line up with TRBD2. The CDR3 spans 15 residues. The germline V gene has CDR1 MDHEN and CDR2 SYDVKM. Trimming took 3 bases from V and 2 from J; bases not matched to a gene: 4. The CDR3 region has the DNA TGTGCCAGCAGTTTCGCGGGAGTGGCCTACAATGAGCAGTTCTTC. This sequence encodes CASSFAGVAYNEQFF.

J is TRBJ1-5 and V is TRBV5-1, with 8 bases aligning to TRBD1. The CDR3 sequence is 15 residues long. Unmatched junction bases numbered 5, after V lost 4 bases and J lost 2 bases. Germline CDR1 reads SGHRS; CDR2 reads YFSETQ. The CDR3 region is CASSPMTGGNQPQHF. The CDR3 DNA sequence: TGCGCCAGCAGCCCCATGACAGGGGGCAATCAGCCCCAGCATTTT.

DNA for the CDR3: TGCGCCAGCAGCCCCCCCGACTCCTACAATGAGCAGTTCTTC. This codes for CASSPPDSYNEQFF. The V and J genes are TRBV5-1 and TRBJ2-1; D call uncertain. The CDR3 is 14 residues long. Germline CDR1 SGHRS, CDR2 YFSETQ. V was pared by 4 bases and J by 0 bases, with 8 bases between.